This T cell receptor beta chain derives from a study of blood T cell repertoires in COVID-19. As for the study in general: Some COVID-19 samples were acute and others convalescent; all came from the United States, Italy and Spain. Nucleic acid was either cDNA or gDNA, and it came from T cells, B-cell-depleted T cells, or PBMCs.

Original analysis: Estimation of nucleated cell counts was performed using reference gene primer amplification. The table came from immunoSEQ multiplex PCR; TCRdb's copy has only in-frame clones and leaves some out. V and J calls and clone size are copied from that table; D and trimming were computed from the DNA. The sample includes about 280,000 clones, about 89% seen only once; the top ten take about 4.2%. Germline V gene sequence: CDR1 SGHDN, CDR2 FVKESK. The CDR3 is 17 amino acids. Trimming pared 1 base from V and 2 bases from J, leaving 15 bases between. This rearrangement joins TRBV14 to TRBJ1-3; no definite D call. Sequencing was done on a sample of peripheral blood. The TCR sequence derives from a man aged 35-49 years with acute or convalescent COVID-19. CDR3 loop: CASSQVDPRFAGNTIYF. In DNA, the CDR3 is TGTGCCAGCAGCCAAGTCGACCCCAGGTTTGCTGGAAACACCATATATTTT.